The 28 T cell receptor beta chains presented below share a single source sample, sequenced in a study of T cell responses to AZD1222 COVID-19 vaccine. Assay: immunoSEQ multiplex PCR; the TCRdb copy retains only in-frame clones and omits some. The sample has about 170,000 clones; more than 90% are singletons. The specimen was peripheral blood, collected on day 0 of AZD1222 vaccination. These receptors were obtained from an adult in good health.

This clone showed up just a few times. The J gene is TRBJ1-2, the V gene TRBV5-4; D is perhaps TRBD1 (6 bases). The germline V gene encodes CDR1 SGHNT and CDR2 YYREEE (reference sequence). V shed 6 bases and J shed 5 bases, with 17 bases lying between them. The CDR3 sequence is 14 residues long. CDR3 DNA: TGTGCCAGCACCCGGGGGGGGGCGCGGTATGGCTACACCTTC. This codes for CASTRGGARYGYTF. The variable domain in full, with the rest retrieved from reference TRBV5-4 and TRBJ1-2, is ETGVTQSPTHLIKTRGQQVTLRCSSQSGHNTVSWYQQALGQGPQFIFQYYREEENGRGNFPPRFSGLQFPNYSSELNVNALELDDSALYLCASTRGGARYGYTFGSGTRLTVV.

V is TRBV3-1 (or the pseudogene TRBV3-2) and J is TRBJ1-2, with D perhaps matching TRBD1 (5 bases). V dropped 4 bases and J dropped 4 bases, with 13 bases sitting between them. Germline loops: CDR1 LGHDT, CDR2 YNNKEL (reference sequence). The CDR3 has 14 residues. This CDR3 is CASSRIEGTYGYTF. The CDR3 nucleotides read TGTGCCAGCAGCCGGATCGAGGGGACCTATGGCTACACCTTC.

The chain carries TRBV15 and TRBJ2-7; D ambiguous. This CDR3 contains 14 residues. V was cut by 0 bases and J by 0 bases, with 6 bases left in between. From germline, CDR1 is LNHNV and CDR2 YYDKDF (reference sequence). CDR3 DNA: TGTGCCACCAGCAGAGAACAGTACTCCTACGAGCAGTACTTC. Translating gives CATSREQYSYEQYF.

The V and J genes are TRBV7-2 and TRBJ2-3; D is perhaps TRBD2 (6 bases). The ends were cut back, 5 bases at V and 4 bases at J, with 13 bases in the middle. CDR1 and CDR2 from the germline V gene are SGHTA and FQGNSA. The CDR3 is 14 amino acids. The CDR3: CASSLGGGADTQYF. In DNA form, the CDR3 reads TGTGCCAGCAGCCTGGGGGGAGGTGCAGATACGCAGTATTTT.

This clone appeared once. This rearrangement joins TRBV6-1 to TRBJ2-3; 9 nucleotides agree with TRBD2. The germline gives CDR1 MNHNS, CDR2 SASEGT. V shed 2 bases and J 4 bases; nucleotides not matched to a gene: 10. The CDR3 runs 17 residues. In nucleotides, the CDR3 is TGTGCCAGCAGTGAACGGCCAGCGGGAGGATGGGCAGATACGCAGTATTTT. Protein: CASSERPAGGWADTQYF.

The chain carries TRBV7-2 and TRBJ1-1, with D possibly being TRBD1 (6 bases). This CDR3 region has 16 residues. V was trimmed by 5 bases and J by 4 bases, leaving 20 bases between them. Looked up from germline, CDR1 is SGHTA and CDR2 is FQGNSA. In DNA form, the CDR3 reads TGTGCCAGCAGCCCCAGTCTCTGGGGGCAAGGCACTGAAGCTTTCTTT. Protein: CASSPSLWGQGTEAFF.

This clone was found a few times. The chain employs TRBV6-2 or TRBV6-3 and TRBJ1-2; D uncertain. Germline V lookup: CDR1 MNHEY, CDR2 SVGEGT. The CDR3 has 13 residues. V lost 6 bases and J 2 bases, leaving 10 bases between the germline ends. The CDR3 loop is CASRPDGNYGYTF. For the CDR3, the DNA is TGTGCCAGCAGACCTGACGGGAACTATGGCTACACCTTC.

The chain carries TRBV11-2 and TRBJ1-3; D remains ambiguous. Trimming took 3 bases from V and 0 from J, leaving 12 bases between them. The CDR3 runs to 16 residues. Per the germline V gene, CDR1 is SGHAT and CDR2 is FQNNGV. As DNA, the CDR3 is TGTGCCAGCAGCTTGTTCGGAACAGTCTCTGGAAACACCATATATTTT. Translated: CASSLFGTVSGNTIYF.

This chain's CDR3 is CSVVRGRYGYTF. The CDR3 nucleotides are TGCAGCGTTGTGCGGGGGCGCTATGGCTACACCTTC. This rearrangement joins TRBV29-1 to TRBJ1-2; D may be TRBD1 (6 bases). The CDR3 contains 12 residues. Between the trimmed V and J ends, which lost 4 bases and 4 bases, there was a span of 10 bases. The germline V gene has CDR1 SQVTM and CDR2 ANQGSEA. Together with reference TRBV29-1 and TRBJ1-2, the CDR3 gives the full variable domain: SAVISQKPSRDICQRGTSLTIQCQVDSQVTMMFWYRQQPGQSLTLIATANQGSEATYESGFVIDKFPISRPNLTFSTLTVSNMSPEDSSIYLCSVVRGRYGYTFGSGTRLTVV.

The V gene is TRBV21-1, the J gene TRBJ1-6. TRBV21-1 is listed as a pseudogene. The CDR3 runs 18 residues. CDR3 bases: TGTGCCAGCAGTAAGCGGGCCAAAGACTGGCGATATAATTCACCCCTCCACTTT. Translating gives CASSKRAKDWRYNSPLHF.

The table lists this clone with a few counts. The CDR3 is CSVEKGGGDTQYF. DNA of the CDR3: TGCAGCGTTGAGAAAGGGGGTGGAGATACGCAGTATTTT. The chain combines TRBV29-1 with TRBJ2-3; tentative D call: TRBD1 (6 bases). V dropped 3 bases and J dropped 5 bases, with 12 bases sitting between them. The CDR3 runs to 13 residues. Germline values: CDR1 SQVTM, CDR2 ANQGSEA.

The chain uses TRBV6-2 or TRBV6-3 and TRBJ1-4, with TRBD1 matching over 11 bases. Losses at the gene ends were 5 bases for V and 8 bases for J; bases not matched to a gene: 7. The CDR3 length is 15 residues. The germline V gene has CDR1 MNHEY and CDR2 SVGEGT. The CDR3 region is CASSRTGGGREKLFF. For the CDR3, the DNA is TGTGCCAGCAGTCGGACAGGGGGCGGTCGGGAAAAACTGTTTTTT.

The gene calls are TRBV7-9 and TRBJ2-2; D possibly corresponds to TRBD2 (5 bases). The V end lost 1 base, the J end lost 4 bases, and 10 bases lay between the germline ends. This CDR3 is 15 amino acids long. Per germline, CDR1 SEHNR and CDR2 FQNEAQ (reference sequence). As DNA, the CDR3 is TGTGCCAGCAGCTTAGACGGGATTCGCACCGGGGAGCTGTTTTTT. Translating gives CASSLDGIRTGELFF. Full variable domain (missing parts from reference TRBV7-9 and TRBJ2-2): DTGVSQNPRHKITKRGQNVTFRCDPISEHNRLYWYRQTLGQGPEFLTYFQNEAQLEKSRLLSDRFSAERPKGSFSTLEIQRTEQGDSAMYLCASSLDGIRTGELFFGEGSRLTVL.

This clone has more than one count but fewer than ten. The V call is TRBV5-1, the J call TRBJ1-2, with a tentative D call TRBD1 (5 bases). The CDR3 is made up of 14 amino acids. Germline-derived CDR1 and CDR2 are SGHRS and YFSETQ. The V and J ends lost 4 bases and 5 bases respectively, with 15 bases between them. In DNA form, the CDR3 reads TGCGCCAGCAGCAGGGGCGCCGGTAATTATGGCTACACCTTC. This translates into CASSRGAGNYGYTF.

The CDR3 DNA reads TGTGCCAGCAGCGTAGGTCGTGACGCTTCCTACGAGCAGTACTTC. Translating it yields CASSVGRDASYEQYF. This rearrangement joins TRBV9 to TRBJ2-7; D is unclear. Germline values: CDR1 SGDLS, CDR2 YYNGEE. This CDR3 region has 15 residues. V gave up 0 bases and J gave up 1 base, with 11 bases separating them. Using reference TRBV9 and TRBJ2-7 for the parts outside the CDR3, the full variable domain is DSGVTQTPKHLITATGQRVTLRCSPRSGDLSVYWYQQSLDQGLQFLIQYYNGEERAKGNILERFSAQQFPDLHSELNLSSLELGDSALYFCASSVGRDASYEQYFGPGTRLTVT.

The CDR3 loop is CAISEPTGEQFF. The CDR3, as DNA: TGTGCCATCAGTGAGCCAACCGGGGAGCAGTTCTTC. This chain joins TRBV10-3 and TRBJ2-1; unclear D gene. V was trimmed by 2 bases and J by 10 bases, leaving 9 bases between them. The CDR3 is made up of 12 amino acids. Germline lookup yields CDR1 ENHRY and CDR2 SYGVKD.

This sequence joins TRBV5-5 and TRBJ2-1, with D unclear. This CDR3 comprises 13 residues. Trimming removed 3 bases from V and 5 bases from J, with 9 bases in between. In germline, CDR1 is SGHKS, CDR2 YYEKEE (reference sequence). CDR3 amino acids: CASSYGRNNEQFF. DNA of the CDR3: TGTGCCAGCAGCTACGGACGGAACAATGAGCAGTTCTTC.

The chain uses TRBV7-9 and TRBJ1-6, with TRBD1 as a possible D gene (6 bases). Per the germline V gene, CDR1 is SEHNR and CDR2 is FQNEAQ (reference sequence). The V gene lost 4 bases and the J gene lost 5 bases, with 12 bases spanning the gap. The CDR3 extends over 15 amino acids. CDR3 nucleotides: TGTGCCAGCAGCTCCCCGGACAGTGATAATTCACCCCTCCACTTT. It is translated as CASSSPDSDNSPLHF.

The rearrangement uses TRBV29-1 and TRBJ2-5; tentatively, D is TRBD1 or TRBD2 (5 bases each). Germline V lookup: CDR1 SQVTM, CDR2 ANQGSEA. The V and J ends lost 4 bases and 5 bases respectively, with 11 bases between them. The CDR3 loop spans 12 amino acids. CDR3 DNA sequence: TGCAGCGTTGGAAGGGACGGGGAGACCCAGTACTTC. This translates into CSVGRDGETQYF.

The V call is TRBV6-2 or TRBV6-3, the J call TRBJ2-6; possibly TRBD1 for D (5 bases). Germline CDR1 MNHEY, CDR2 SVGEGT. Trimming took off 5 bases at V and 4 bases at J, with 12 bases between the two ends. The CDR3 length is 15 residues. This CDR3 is CASSETDPGANVLTF. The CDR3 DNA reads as TGTGCCAGCAGTGAGACAGACCCCGGGGCCAACGTCCTGACTTTC.

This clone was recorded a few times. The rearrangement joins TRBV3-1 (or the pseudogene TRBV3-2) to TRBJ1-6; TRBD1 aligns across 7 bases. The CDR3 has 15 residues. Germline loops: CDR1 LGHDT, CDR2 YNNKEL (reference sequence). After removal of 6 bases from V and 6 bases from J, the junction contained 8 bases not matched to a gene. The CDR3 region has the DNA TGTGCCAGCAGTCAGGTGAAGGGGGCTAATTCACCCCTCCACTTT. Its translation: CASSQVKGANSPLHF.

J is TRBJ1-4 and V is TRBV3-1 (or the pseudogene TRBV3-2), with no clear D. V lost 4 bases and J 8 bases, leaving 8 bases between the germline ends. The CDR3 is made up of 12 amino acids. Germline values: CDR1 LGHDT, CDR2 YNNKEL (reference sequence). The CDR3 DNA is TGTGCCAGCAGCCGGACGTCCGAAAAACTGTTTTTT. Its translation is CASSRTSEKLFF.

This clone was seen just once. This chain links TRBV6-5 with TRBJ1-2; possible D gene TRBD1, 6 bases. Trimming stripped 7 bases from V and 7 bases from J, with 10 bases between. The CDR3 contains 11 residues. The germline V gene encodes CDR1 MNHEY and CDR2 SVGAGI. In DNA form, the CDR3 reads TGTGCCAGCAAGGAGGGGGGTGGCTACACCTTC. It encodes CASKEGGGYTF.

DNA for the CDR3: TGTGCCAGCAGCACAGGGGGGCTCAATCAGCCCCAGCATTTT. Amino acids: CASSTGGLNQPQHF. The V gene is TRBV2, the J gene TRBJ1-5; the match to TRBD1 covers 8 bases. Germline CDR1 and CDR2: SNHLY and FYNNEI. J was trimmed by 3 bases and V by 6 bases; bases with no gene match: 4. The CDR3 sequence is 14 residues long.

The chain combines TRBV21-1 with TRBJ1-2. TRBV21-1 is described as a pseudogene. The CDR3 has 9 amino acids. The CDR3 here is CASSALRTF. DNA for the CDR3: TGTGCCAGCAGCGCCCTTAGGACCTTC.

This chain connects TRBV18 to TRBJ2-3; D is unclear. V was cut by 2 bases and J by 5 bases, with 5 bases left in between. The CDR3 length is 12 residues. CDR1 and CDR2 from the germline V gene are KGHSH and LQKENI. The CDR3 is CASSPNRDTQYF. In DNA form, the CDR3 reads TGTGCCAGCTCACCAAATCGAGATACGCAGTATTTT.

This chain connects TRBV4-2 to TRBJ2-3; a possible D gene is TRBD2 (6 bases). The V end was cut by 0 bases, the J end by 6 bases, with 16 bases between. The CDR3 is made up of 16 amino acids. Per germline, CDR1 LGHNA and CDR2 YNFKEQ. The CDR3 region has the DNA TGTGCCAGCAGCCAAGATAAGGTACTAGCTTCCGATACGCAGTATTTT. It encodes CASSQDKVLASDTQYF.

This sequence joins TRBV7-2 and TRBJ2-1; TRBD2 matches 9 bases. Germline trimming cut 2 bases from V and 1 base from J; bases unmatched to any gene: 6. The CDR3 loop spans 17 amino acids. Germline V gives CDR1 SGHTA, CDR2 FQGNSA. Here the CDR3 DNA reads TGTGCCAGCAGCTTAAACCCCGCGGGAGGGTCCTACAATGAGCAGTTCTTC. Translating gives CASSLNPAGGSYNEQFF.